These 18 T cell receptor beta chains came from one sample sequenced in a study of vaccination and CD4 T cells after COVID-19. These receptors' targets are unknown. The treatment here: approximately nine-day PBMC culture with coronavirus spike peptide pools or control peptides (ViraFEST assay). Sequencing of the DNA from cultured CD4+ T cells was carried out with the Oncomine TCR Beta short-read assay. TCRdb called the PCR reads again in MiXCR, with one record for every CDR3 protein. The sample holds under 13,000 distinct CDR3 sequences, around 77% seen once. The sample was CD4+ T cells from blood, cultured in vitro. These receptors all come from a human donor who had recovered from COVID-19.

V is TRBV7-9 and J is TRBJ1-5; D is possibly TRBD1 (5 bases). The CDR3 extends over 15 amino acids. Germline V CDR1 and CDR2: SEHNR, FQNEAQ (reference sequence). Trimming cost V 7 bases and J 6 bases, with 19 bases left between them. CDR3 region: CASTKDVGGGQPQHF. The CDR3 DNA is TGTGCCAGCACCAAGGACGTGGGGGGAGGTCAGCCCCAGCATTTT.

This chain links TRBV6-2 or TRBV6-3 with TRBJ1-1, with a possible D match to TRBD1 (5 bases). This CDR3 has 13 amino acids. V lost 7 bases to trimming and J lost 5 bases, with 14 bases between them. The germline V gene encodes CDR1 MNHEY and CDR2 SVGEGT. For the CDR3, the DNA is TGTGCCAGCATCGGGCAGGGTAAAACTGAAGCTTTCTTT. Protein: CASIGQGKTEAFF.

The chain couples TRBV20-1 to TRBJ1-2; 9 nucleotides align to TRBD1. Germline lookup yields CDR1 DFQATT and CDR2 SNEGSKA (reference sequence). The CDR3 loop spans 14 amino acids. After removal of 5 bases from V and 2 bases from J, the junction contained 6 bases not matched to a gene. DNA for the CDR3: TGCAGTGCTCGCGGGACAGGGACCAACTATGGCTACACCTTC. It is translated as CSARGTGTNYGYTF.

A few counts support this clonotype. This chain joins TRBV20-1 and TRBJ1-5; weak D call: TRBD1 (6 bases). Germline-derived CDR1 and CDR2 are DFQATT and SNEGSKA (reference sequence). This CDR3 contains 14 residues. The ends were cut back, 5 bases at V and 1 base at J, with 12 bases in the middle. CDR3 loop: CSAPQGRSNQPQHF. The CDR3 DNA reads as TGCAGTGCTCCCCAGGGGAGGAGCAATCAGCCCCAGCATTTT.

Only a few counts were recorded for this clonotype. The rearrangement joins TRBV20-1 to TRBJ2-4; D is ambiguous. The CDR3 covers 13 residues. V lost 0 bases and J lost 3, with 6 bases in between. Germline CDR1 is DFQATT and CDR2 is SNEGSKA (reference sequence). The CDR3 loop reads CSARDLGKNIQYF. In nucleotides, the CDR3 is TGCAGTGCTAGAGATCTTGGCAAAAACATTCAGTACTTC.

This chain joins TRBV15 and TRBJ2-7, with 7 bases identical to TRBD2. V was pared by 2 bases and J by 3 bases, with 10 bases of the junction left unmatched. The length of the CDR3 is 16 residues. Germline V gives CDR1 LNHNV, CDR2 YYDKDF (reference sequence). The DNA for the CDR3 is TGTGCCACCAGCAGATCTAAGGGTCTAGCGGACTACGAGCAGTACTTC. Translated: CATSRSKGLADYEQYF.

The rearrangement links TRBV7-2 to TRBJ2-7; D not certain. Germline V lookup: CDR1 SGHTA, CDR2 FQGNSA. Trimming cost V 0 bases and J 0 bases, with 6 bases left between them. This CDR3 is 14 amino acids long. This chain's CDR3 is CASSLAHSSYEQYF. The CDR3 nucleotides read TGTGCCAGCAGCTTAGCCCACTCCTCCTACGAGCAGTACTTC.

The chain couples TRBV7-9 to TRBJ2-7; D uncertain. The CDR3 extends over 14 amino acids. Germline V gene lookup returns CDR1 SEHNR and CDR2 FQNEAQ (reference sequence). V was cut by 1 base and J by 1 base, with 8 bases left in between. DNA of the CDR3: TGTGCCAGCAGCTTAGAGGGCCATTCCTACGAGCAGTACTTC. Translated, it gives CASSLEGHSYEQYF. Full variable domain (rest looked up from reference TRBV7-9 and TRBJ2-7): DTGVSQNPRHKITKRGQNVTFRCDPISEHNRLYWYRQTLGQGPEFLTYFQNEAQLEKSRLLSDRFSAERPKGSFSTLEIQRTEQGDSAMYLCASSLEGHSYEQYFGPGTRLTVT.

The chain is built from TRBV30 and TRBJ1-5, with a possible D match to TRBD1 (6 bases). Germline-derived CDR1 and CDR2 are GTSNPN and SVGIG (reference sequence). The CDR3 sequence is 15 residues long. Between the trimmed V and J ends, which lost 3 bases and 6 bases, there was a span of 18 bases. The CDR3 loop is CAWRLGGAPGQPQHF. CDR3 nucleotides: TGTGCCTGGAGGCTCGGGGGGGCGCCGGGTCAGCCCCAGCATTTT.

In this sample, this clonotype is medium-sized. J is TRBJ2-1 and V is TRBV20-1; TRBD1 is a possible D gene (5 bases). This CDR3 is 14 amino acids long. The ends were cut back, 7 bases at V and 5 bases at J, with 18 bases in the middle. Germline V gene lookup returns CDR1 DFQATT and CDR2 SNEGSKA (reference sequence). The CDR3 protein is CSVASGFLHNEQFF. The CDR3 nucleotides are TGCAGTGTCGCCTCAGGGTTCTTACACAATGAGCAGTTCTTC.

The rearrangement links TRBV15 to TRBJ1-1; maybe TRBD1 (6 bases). Germline V gene lookup returns CDR1 LNHNV and CDR2 YYDKDF (reference sequence). V was pared by 4 bases and J by 6 bases, with 18 bases between. The CDR3 runs to 15 residues. This CDR3 is CATSKGGQVIPEAFF. The CDR3 bases are TGTGCCACCAGCAAGGGGGGGCAGGTGATACCTGAAGCTTTCTTT.

V is TRBV18 and J is TRBJ1-1, with 9 bases identical to TRBD1. The CDR3 consists of 15 residues. Per the germline V gene, CDR1 is KGHSH and CDR2 is LQKENI. The ends lost 6 bases at V and 3 bases at J; junction bases unmatched: 8. For the CDR3, the DNA is TGTGCCAGCTCTCTACAGGGGGCTCTGGACACTGAAGCTTTCTTT. Its translation is CASSLQGALDTEAFF.

The genes are TRBV27 and TRBJ2-1; D is ambiguous. This CDR3 is 14 amino acids long. V was trimmed by 6 bases and J by 10 bases, leaving 19 bases between them. Germline CDR1 MNHEY, CDR2 SMNVEV (reference sequence). CDR3 DNA: TGTGCCAGCAGGGCCGGTGAGGCTTTAGGGGAGCAGTTCTTC. It codes for CASRAGEALGEQFF.

This clonotype was counted only a few times. The chain couples TRBV7-9 to TRBJ2-3, with 7 nucleotides matching TRBD1. V was clipped by 6 bases and J by 2 bases; unmatched bases: 2. Per the germline V gene, CDR1 is SEHNR and CDR2 is FQNEAQ (reference sequence). The CDR3 loop spans 13 amino acids. The CDR3 nucleotides read TGTGCCAGCAGGGGGACAGCCACAGATACGCAGTATTTT. Translation gives CASRGTATDTQYF.

V and J are TRBV20-1 and TRBJ1-6; 9 bases fit TRBD1. CDR3 size: 16 residues. Germline loops: CDR1 DFQATT, CDR2 SNEGSKA (reference sequence). V shed 2 bases and J 8 bases; nucleotides not matched to a gene: 10. The CDR3 DNA follows: TGCAGTGCTAGAAAGGGACAGGGCAGAGGGTATTCACCCCTCCACTTT. Amino acid sequence: CSARKGQGRGYSPLHF.

V usage is TRBV11-2 and J usage is TRBJ1-2; possible D gene TRBD1, 6 bases. V lost 7 bases and J lost 2, with 20 bases in between. This CDR3 is 16 amino acids long. Germline V gene lookup returns CDR1 SGHAT and CDR2 FQNNGV. CDR3 nucleotides: TGTGCCAGCACCCCCGGGGGCGGGGGACCAAACTATGGCTACACCTTC. This encodes CASTPGGGGPNYGYTF.

This chain joins TRBV30 and TRBJ1-5; TRBD1 might be the D (6 bases). Germline values: CDR1 GTSNPN, CDR2 SVGIG (reference sequence). The CDR3 totals 15 residues. The V and J ends lost 3 bases and 1 base respectively, with 13 bases between them. In DNA form, the CDR3 reads TGTGCCTGGAGACCGGGACATCTCAGCAATCAGCCCCAGCATTTT. This codes for CAWRPGHLSNQPQHF.

This chain uses TRBV19 with TRBJ2-6, with a weak D call TRBD1 (5 bases). Germline values: CDR1 LNHDA, CDR2 SQIVND (reference sequence). The CDR3 loop spans 12 amino acids. V lost 6 bases, J lost 13 bases, and 13 bases lay in between. CDR3 sequence (DNA): TGTGCCAGTAGCCCAGGGCTTCGGGTCCTGACTTTC. As protein: CASSPGLRVLTF.